This T cell receptor (beta chain) was identified during a study of vaccination effects on CD4 cells after COVID-19 (dated by TCRdb to the early 2020s). As for the study more broadly: Participants received two doses of either the BNT162b2 or the mRNA-1273 mRNA SARS-CoV-2 vaccine. SARS-CoV-2 spike-specific CD4+ TCR repertoires were compared before and after mRNA vaccination in COVID-19 convalescent patients and in infection-naive vaccine recipients. The full study included around ten COVID-19 convalescent patients and a few SARS-CoV-2-naive healthy vaccine recipients. Cultures from other donors in the study were sequenced using the Oncomine TCR Beta short-read assay on an Illumina iSeq 100.

The ViraFEST assay stimulated PBMC with viral peptide pools and then used TCR sequencing to identify antigen-specific CD4+ T cell clonotypes by expansion. After less than 13 days of culture, CD4+ T cells were isolated with the EasySep CD4+ T cell isolation kit. Negative nucleocapsid antibody results before and after vaccination confirmed that the healthy vaccine recipients had no prior SARS-CoV-2 infection. Each well held 2 million to 2.5 million PBMC cultured in IMDM containing around 5% human AB serum, 8 to 10 IU/ml IL-2 and gentamicin, along with around 11 ug/ml peptides. On days 3 and 7, half of the culture medium was replaced with fresh IL-2-containing medium. Unless noted otherwise, every peptide stimulation condition was grown in triplicate wells. Using Ficoll-Paque Plus gradient centrifugation, PBMC were separated from whole blood and then either used fresh or cryopreserved at -140C. Overlapping peptide pools spanned the spike proteins of SARS-CoV-2 and the common cold coronaviruses HCoV-NL63, HCoV-OC43 and HCoV-229E. The QIAamp micro DNA kit was used to extract genomic DNA from the cultured CD4+ T cells.

The CDR3 contains 15 residues, cysteine and phenylalanine counted. Only CDR3 DNA remains: 45 bases, in frame from the first base. As encoded in the germline V gene (reference sequence), CDR1 is LNHDA while CDR2 is SQIVND. A distance of 11 bases separates the germline ends of V and J, which lose 5 bases and 0 bases respectively. The library was produced with the immunoSEQ multiplex PCR assay. DNA from the cultured and isolated CD4+ T cells underwent TCR beta CDR3 sequencing. The original methods were these. Non-productive TCR sequences were discarded, and reads were trimmed to the CDR3 region, with only CDR3s of 7 or more amino acids retained. Antigen-specific clonotypes were identified using the MANAFEST web app by comparison of expansion in peptide wells against reference cultures. To count as positive, a clone had to show expansion at FDR<0.05 compared with the reference and with all other wells, an odds ratio above 5, and a frequency above 0.1% in two replicate wells. A clonotype was defined as cross-reactive if the clonotype was significantly expanded both in SARS-CoV-2 spike wells and in at least one common cold coronavirus spike condition. CDR3 similarity was assessed by Levenshtein distance using the stringdist R package, and unrooted trees were constructed with ape in R 3.6.1. TCRdb took over this immuneACCESS table, retaining in-frame rearrangements with V and J assigned. Such tables are incomplete; in checked studies, under half of the missing clones stem from an unresolved V gene, and the remainder is unexplained. Clonal size and the V and J genes are those of that table, whereas D and trimming came from the DNA. The sample profile shows just under 75,000 clones; roughly 74% of them were found once. Around 3% of the sample goes to the ten largest clones.

The paper as a whole reports these results and caveats: Clones induced by infection and clones induced by vaccination both contracted markedly at late timepoints after vaccination, which fits with T cell responses waning over time. The study was limited by a small number of convalescent patients and lacked early post-infection timepoints. In healthy vaccine recipients, vaccine-induced clones were almost all SARS-CoV-2 mono-reactive, with only 1 of 255 being cross-reactive with common cold coronaviruses.

Concerning this clone itself: This receptor's antigen is unknown. No much larger clone is present one base from it, and per-base qualities are unavailable.

This receptor was obtained from a human donor who received a COVID-19 vaccine. This specimen consisted of CD4+ T cells from PBMCs cultured with HCoV-NL63 spike peptides, obtained before COVID-19 vaccination. The cell subset or site label for this specimen denotes: HCoV-NL63 spike overlapping peptide pool stimulation. The chain couples TRBV19 to TRBJ1-5, and the D gene may be TRBD1, 5 bases matching. The CDR3 region: CASSVGRNSNQPQHF. The sequenced DNA: TGTGCCAGTAGTGTGGGACGAAATAGCAATCAGCCCCAGCATTTT.